The 19 T cell receptor beta chains in this list originate from one sample, sequenced in a study of blood T cell repertoires in COVID-19. Here immunoSEQ multiplex PCR was the method, and the copy in TCRdb shows in-frame clones only, minus some. Of around 200,000 clones detected, more than 80% appear once; the ten largest clones hold around 1.3%. The sequencing input was peripheral blood. These receptors came from a woman aged 30 to 39 with COVID-19, enrolled during active disease.

The V gene is TRBV6-5, the J gene TRBJ1-6; 8 nucleotides align to TRBD1. Germline V gene lookup returns CDR1 MNHEY and CDR2 SVGAGI. The CDR3 loop spans 14 amino acids. Trimming removed 5 bases from V and 8 bases from J; junction bases left unmatched: 5. The CDR3 DNA is TGTGCCAGCAGTAATACAGGGGGGCATTCACCCCTCCACTTT. It codes for CASSNTGGHSPLHF.

The V and J genes are TRBV7-9 and TRBJ2-5; 10 nucleotides line up with TRBD1. The germline CDR1 and CDR2 sequences are SEHNR and FQNEAQ (reference sequence). With 5 bases clipped from V and 4 bases from J, the junction kept 7 bases outside the gene matches. The CDR3 has 15 residues. The CDR3 bases are TGTGCCAGCAGCGGGACAGGGGTCGGGGTAGAGACCCAGTACTTC. Amino acid sequence: CASSGTGVGVETQYF.

The chain has TRBV18 and TRBJ1-2; maybe TRBD1 (5 bases). The CDR3 has 14 amino acids. Trimming cost V 4 bases and J 4 bases, with 13 bases left between them. Germline CDR1 and CDR2: KGHSH and LQKENI. The CDR3 DNA sequence: TGTGCCAGCTCACTCGCCGGGGGTAGCTATGGCTACACCTTC. It is translated as CASSLAGGSYGYTF. Full variable domain (outside the CDR3, taken from reference TRBV18 and TRBJ1-2): NAGVMQNPRHLVRRRGQEARLRCSPMKGHSHVYWYRQLPEEGLKFMVYLQKENIIDESGMPKERFSAEFPKEGPSILRIQQVVRGDSAAYFCASSLAGGSYGYTFGSGTRLTVV.

Here the CDR3 reads CASSPLRVNTEAFF. CDR3 in DNA: TGCGCCAGCAGCCCTTTGAGAGTGAACACTGAAGCTTTCTTT. This sequence joins TRBV4-1 and TRBJ1-1; D ambiguous. The CDR3 is made up of 14 amino acids. V was trimmed by 4 bases and J by 0 bases, leaving 9 bases between them. Germline CDR1 and CDR2: MGHRA and YSYEKL.

The chain recombines TRBV19 with TRBJ2-1, with D perhaps TRBD2 (7 bases). CDR3 length: 15 amino acids. Germline CDR1 reads LNHDA; CDR2 reads SQIVND (reference sequence). The V end lost 0 bases, the J end lost 5 bases, and 11 bases lay between the germline ends. Here the CDR3 reads CASSIEGGPHNEQFF. The DNA for the CDR3 is TGTGCCAGTAGTATAGAGGGGGGGCCCCACAATGAGCAGTTCTTC.

The V and J genes are TRBV4-1 and TRBJ1-4; D not resolved. The CDR3 has 14 residues. V gave up 2 bases and J gave up 8 bases, with 12 bases separating them. The germline CDR1 and CDR2 sequences are MGHRA and YSYEKL. The CDR3 nucleotides are TGCGCCAGCAGCCAATACGTACATACGGAAAAACTGTTTTTT. Protein sequence: CASSQYVHTEKLFF.

The CDR3 loop reads CASSQGTGTRAFF. The CDR3, as DNA: TGCGCCAGCAGCCAAGGGACGGGAACTAGAGCTTTCTTT. This rearrangement joins TRBV4-3 to TRBJ1-1; D not certain. With 1 base removed from V and 10 bases from J, the gap between germline ends came to 13 bases. CDR3 length: 13 amino acids. From germline, CDR1 is LGHNA and CDR2 YSLEER.

This rearrangement joins TRBV2 to TRBJ1-5, with D unclear. The length of the CDR3 is 15 residues. Germline V gene lookup returns CDR1 SNHLY and CDR2 FYNNEI. V dropped 1 base and J dropped 0 bases, with 7 bases sitting between them. The CDR3 loop reads CASSEGRLSNQPQHF. As DNA, the CDR3 is TGTGCCAGCAGTGAAGGGCGGCTTAGCAATCAGCCCCAGCATTTT.

This clone was seen only once. V gene TRBV7-9 combines with J gene TRBJ2-7, with D maybe TRBD2 (5 bases). The CDR3 contains 13 residues. Trimming removed 1 base at V and 10 bases at J, with 14 bases between. Germline V gene sequence: CDR1 SEHNR, CDR2 FQNEAQ (reference sequence). Here the CDR3 DNA reads TGTGCCAGCAGCTTAGAATTTTTAAGCGGCCAGTACTTC. Translation gives CASSLEFLSGQYF.

The chain carries TRBV5-1 and TRBJ2-7, with TRBD2 matching over 9 bases. The CDR3 spans 16 residues. The germline V gene encodes CDR1 SGHRS and CDR2 YFSETQ. Trimming at V came to 2 bases and at J to 0 bases, leaving 6 bases not matched to a gene. CDR3 in DNA: TGCGCCAGCAGCTTAATTTTTAGCGGGAGCTCCTACGAGCAGTACTTC. The encoded protein is CASSLIFSGSSYEQYF. The variable domain in full, completed from reference TRBV5-1 and TRBJ2-7, reads KAGVTQTPRYLIKTRGQQVTLSCSPISGHRSVSWYQQTPGQGLQFLFEYFSETQRNKGNFPGRFSGRQFSNSRSEMNVSTLELGDSALYLCASSLIFSGSSYEQYFGPGTRLTVT.

This clone has a single count. V is TRBV19 and J is TRBJ2-7; maybe TRBD2 (6 bases). V lost 0 bases to trimming and J lost 7 bases, with 25 bases between them. From germline, CDR1 is LNHDA and CDR2 SQIVND (reference sequence). The CDR3 loop spans 18 amino acids. The CDR3 DNA follows: TGTGCCAGTAGTATAGATCAGAAGAAGGGGTGGACTACGGGAGAGCAGTACTTC. Protein sequence: CASSIDQKKGWTTGEQYF.

On this clone: Relative to the germline gene, one junction end is altered; a read error may explain this. The CDR3 coding sequence is TGTGCCAGCAGTGTTCGAGCAGGCTACCCTAGCTCCTACGAGCTGTACTTC. It translates to CASSVRAGYPSSYELYF. This chain links TRBV2 with TRBJ2-7, with D possibly TRBD2 on 5 matching bases. This CDR3 region has 17 residues. Germline CDR1 is SNHLY and CDR2 is FYNNEI.

The rearrangement uses TRBV5-5 and TRBJ1-3; 7 positions agree with TRBD1. Germline V CDR1 and CDR2: SGHKS, YYEKEE (reference sequence). Germline trimming cut 0 bases from V and 4 bases from J; bases unmatched to any gene: 4. This CDR3 region has 15 residues. CDR3 sequence (DNA): TGTGCCAGCAGCTTGGGACAGGGAGGCGGAAACACCATATATTTT. Amino acids: CASSLGQGGGNTIYF.

The chain recombines TRBV11-2 with TRBJ2-7; 9 bases align to TRBD1. The CDR3 has 15 amino acids. The V segment lost 5 bases and the J segment 0 bases; nucleotides outside the gene matches: 5. CDR1 SGHAT and CDR2 FQNNGV come from the germline V gene. In nucleotides, the CDR3 is TGTGCCAGCAGCCGGGACAGGGCCTTCTCCTACGAGCAGTACTTC. Residues: CASSRDRAFSYEQYF.

This clone was detected many times. The rearrangement uses TRBV28 and TRBJ1-2; D gene uncertain. Trimming took off 4 bases at V and 5 bases at J, with 11 bases between the two ends. CDR1 and CDR2 (germline): MDHEN, SYDVKM. This CDR3 spans 13 amino acids. The CDR3 loop reads CASSSGGPYGYTF. Written as DNA, the CDR3 is TGTGCCAGCAGTTCCGGCGGGCCTTATGGCTACACCTTC.

The J gene is TRBJ1-2, the V gene TRBV6-2 or TRBV6-3, with D perhaps matching TRBD1 (5 bases). Germline CDR1 reads MNHEY; CDR2 reads SVGEGT. The CDR3 spans 12 residues. V was cut by 4 bases and J by 7 bases, with 10 bases left in between. In DNA, the CDR3 is TGTGCCAGCAGTTCCCAGGGATTTGGCTACACCTTC. Its protein is CASSSQGFGYTF.

This clone was seen just once. The rearrangement links TRBV24-1 to TRBJ2-3, with D maybe TRBD1 (7 bases). From germline, CDR1 is KGHDR and CDR2 SFDVKD. This CDR3 is 15 amino acids long. V lost 4 bases, J lost 6 bases, and 16 bases lay in between. In DNA form, the CDR3 reads TGTGCCACCAGTGACATCAGGGGGGAGTTGGATACGCAGTATTTT. It specifies CATSDIRGELDTQYF.

The chain recombines TRBV11-2 with TRBJ2-7, with D perhaps TRBD2 (6 bases). V was trimmed by 0 bases and J by 3 bases, leaving 9 bases between them. The CDR3 is 14 residues long. Germline CDR1 and CDR2: SGHAT and FQNNGV. The CDR3 sequence: CASSLESGVYEQYF. In DNA, the CDR3 is TGTGCCAGCAGCTTAGAGTCGGGGGTCTACGAGCAGTACTTC.

Only one count was recorded for this clone. The gene calls are TRBV28 and TRBJ2-7; possibly TRBD1 for D (6 bases). From germline, CDR1 is MDHEN and CDR2 SYDVKM. The V end lost 6 bases, the J end lost 0 bases, and 9 bases lay between the germline ends. The CDR3 is made up of 13 amino acids. In nucleotides, the CDR3 is TGTGCCAGCAGGGACAGCCGCTCCTACGAGCAGTACTTC. Protein: CASRDSRSYEQYF.